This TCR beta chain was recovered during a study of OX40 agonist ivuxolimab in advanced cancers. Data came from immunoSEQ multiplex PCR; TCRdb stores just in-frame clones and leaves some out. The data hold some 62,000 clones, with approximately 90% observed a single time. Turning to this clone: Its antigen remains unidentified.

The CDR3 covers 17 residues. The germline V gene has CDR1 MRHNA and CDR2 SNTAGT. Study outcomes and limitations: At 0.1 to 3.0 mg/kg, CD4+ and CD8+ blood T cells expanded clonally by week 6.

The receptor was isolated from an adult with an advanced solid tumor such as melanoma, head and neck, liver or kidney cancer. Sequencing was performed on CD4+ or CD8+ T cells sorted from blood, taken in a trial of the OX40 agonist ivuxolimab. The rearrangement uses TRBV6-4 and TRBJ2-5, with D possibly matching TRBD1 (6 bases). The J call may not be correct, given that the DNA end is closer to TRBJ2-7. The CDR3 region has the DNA TGTGCCAGCAGTGGAGTGCGGGCAGGGGTGAGCTCCTACGAGCAGTACTTC. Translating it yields CASSGVRAGVSSYEQYF.